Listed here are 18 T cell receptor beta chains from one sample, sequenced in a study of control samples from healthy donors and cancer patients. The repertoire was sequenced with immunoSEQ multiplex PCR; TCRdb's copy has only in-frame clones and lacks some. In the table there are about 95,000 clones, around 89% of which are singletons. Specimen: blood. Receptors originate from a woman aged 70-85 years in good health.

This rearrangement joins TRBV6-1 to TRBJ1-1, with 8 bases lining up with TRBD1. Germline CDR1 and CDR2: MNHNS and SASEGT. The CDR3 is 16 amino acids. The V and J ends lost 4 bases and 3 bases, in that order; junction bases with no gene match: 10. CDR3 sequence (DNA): TGTGCCAGCAGTGCCAAGGACAGGGTTCCTCACACTGAAGCTTTCTTT. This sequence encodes CASSAKDRVPHTEAFF.

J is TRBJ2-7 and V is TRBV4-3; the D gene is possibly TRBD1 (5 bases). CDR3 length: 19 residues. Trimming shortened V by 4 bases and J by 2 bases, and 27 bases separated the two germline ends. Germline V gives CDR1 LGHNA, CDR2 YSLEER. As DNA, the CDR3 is TGCGCCAGCAGCCGAGAGGCAGGGCCTTCCGGAACTTATACCTACGAGCAGTACTTC. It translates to CASSREAGPSGTYTYEQYF.

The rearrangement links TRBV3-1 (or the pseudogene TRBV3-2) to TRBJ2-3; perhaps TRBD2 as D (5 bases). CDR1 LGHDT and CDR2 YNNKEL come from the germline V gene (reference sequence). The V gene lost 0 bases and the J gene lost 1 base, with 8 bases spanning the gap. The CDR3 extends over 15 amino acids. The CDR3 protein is CASSQDNGGTDTQYF. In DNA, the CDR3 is TGTGCCAGCAGCCAAGATAACGGGGGCACAGATACGCAGTATTTT.

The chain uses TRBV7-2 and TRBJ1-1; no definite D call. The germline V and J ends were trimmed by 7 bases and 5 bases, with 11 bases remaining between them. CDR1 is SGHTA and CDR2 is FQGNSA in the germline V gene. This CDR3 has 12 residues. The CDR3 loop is CASTNPGTEAFF. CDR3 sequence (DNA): TGTGCCAGCACTAACCCCGGGACTGAAGCTTTCTTT.

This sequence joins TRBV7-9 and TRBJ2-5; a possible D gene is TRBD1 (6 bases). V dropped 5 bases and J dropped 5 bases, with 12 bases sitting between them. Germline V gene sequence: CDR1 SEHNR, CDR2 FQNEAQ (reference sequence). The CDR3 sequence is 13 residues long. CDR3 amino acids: CASSPGARETQYF. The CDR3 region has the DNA TGTGCCAGCAGCCCAGGGGCCCGGGAGACCCAGTACTTC.

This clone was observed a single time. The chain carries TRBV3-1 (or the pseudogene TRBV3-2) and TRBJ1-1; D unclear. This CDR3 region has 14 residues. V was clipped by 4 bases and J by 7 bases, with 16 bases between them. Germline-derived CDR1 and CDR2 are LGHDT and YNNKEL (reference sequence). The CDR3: CASSPQSGRNEAFF. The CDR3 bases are TGTGCCAGCAGCCCTCAATCCGGACGGAATGAAGCTTTCTTT.

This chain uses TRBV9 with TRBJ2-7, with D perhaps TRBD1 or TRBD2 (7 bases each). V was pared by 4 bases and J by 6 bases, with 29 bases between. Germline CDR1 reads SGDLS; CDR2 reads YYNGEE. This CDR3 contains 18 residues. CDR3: CASSPRGRAGGGEIEQYF. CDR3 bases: TGTGCCAGCAGCCCAAGGGGGCGGGCCGGCGGGGGAGAGATCGAGCAGTACTTC.

In nucleotides, the CDR3 is TGCGCCAGCAGCTGGACCTCCAGCACAGATACGCAGTATTTT. Translating it yields CASSWTSSTDTQYF. V usage is TRBV5-1 and J usage is TRBJ2-3, with no clear D. CDR1 and CDR2 from the germline V gene are SGHRS and YFSETQ. Trimming left V 3 bases short and J 0 bases short, with 8 bases between. This CDR3 has 14 amino acids.

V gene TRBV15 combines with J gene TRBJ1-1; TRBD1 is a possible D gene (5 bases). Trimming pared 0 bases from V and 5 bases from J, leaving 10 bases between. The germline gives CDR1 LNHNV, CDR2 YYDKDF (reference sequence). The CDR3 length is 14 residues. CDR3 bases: TGTGCCACCAGCAGAGACAGGGCTCGAACTGAAGCTTTCTTT. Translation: CATSRDRARTEAFF.

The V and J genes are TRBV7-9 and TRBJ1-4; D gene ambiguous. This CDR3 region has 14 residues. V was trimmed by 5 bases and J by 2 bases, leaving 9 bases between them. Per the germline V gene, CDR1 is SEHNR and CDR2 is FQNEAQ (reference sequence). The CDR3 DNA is TGTGCCAGCAGCGGAGTAGGGACTAATGAAAAACTGTTTTTT. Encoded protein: CASSGVGTNEKLFF. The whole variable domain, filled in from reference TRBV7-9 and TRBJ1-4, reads DTGVSQNPRHKITKRGQNVTFRCDPISEHNRLYWYRQTLGQGPEFLTYFQNEAQLEKSRLLSDRFSAERPKGSFSTLEIQRTEQGDSAMYLCASSGVGTNEKLFFGSGTQLSVL.

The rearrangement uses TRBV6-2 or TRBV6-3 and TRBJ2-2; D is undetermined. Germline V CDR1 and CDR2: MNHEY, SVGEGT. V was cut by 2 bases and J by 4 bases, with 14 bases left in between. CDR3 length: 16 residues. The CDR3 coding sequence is TGTGCCAGCAGTTACGGGTCAGGCCAAACCACCGGGGAGCTGTTTTTT. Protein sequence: CASSYGSGQTTGELFF.

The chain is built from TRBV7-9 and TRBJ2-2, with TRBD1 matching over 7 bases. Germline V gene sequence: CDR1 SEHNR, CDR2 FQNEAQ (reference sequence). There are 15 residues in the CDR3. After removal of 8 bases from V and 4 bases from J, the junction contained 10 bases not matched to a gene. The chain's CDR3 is CASGPGTVVTGELFF. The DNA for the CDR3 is TGTGCCAGCGGCCCCGGGACAGTGGTCACCGGGGAGCTGTTTTTT.

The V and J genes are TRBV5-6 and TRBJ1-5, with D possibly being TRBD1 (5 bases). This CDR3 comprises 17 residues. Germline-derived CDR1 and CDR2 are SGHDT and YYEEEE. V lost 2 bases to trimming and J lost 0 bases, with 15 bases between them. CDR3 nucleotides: TGTGCCAGCAGCTTAAATGGGGGGATGAATAGCAATCAGCCCCAGCATTTT. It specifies CASSLNGGMNSNQPQHF. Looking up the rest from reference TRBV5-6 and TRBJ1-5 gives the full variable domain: DAGVTQSPTHLIKTRGQQVTLRCSPKSGHDTVSWYQQALGQGPQFIFQYYEEEERQRGNFPDRFSGHQFPNYSSELNVNALLLGDSALYLCASSLNGGMNSNQPQHFGDGTRLSIL.

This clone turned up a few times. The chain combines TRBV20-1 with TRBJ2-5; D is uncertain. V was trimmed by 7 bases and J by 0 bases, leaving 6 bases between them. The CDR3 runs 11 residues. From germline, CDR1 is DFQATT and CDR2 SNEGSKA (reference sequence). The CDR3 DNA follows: TGCAGTGGTGTTTACCAAGAGACCCAGTACTTC. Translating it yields CSGVYQETQYF.

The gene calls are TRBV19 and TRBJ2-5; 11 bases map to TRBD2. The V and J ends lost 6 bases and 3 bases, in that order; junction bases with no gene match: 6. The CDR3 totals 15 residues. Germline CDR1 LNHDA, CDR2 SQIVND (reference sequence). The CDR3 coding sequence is TGTGCCAGTAGATTTAGCGGGGGGGCAGAAGAGACCCAGTACTTC. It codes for CASRFSGGAEETQYF.

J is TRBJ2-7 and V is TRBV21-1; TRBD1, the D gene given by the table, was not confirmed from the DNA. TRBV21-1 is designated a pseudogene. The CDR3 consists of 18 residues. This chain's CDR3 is CASTQRGTGGGPHYEQYF. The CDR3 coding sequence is TGTGCCAGCACCCAAAGGGGGACAGGGGGCGGACCCCACTACGAGCAGTACTTC.

CDR3 DNA sequence: TGTGCCAGCAGCCAAGAGTTGAACACTGAAGCTTTCTTT. This sequence encodes CASSQELNTEAFF. The chain couples TRBV3-1 (or the pseudogene TRBV3-2) to TRBJ1-1, with no clear D. Trimming removed 0 bases at V and 0 bases at J, with 2 bases between. There are 13 residues in the CDR3. CDR1 is LGHDT and CDR2 is YNNKEL in the germline V gene (reference sequence).

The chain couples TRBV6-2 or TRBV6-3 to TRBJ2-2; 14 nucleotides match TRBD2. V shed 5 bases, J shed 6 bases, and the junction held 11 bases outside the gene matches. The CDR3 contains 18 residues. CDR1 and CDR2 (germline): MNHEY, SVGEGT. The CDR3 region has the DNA TGTGCCAGCAGTGACCTAACCGGGACTAGCGGGAGAGCCGGGGAGCTGTTTTTT. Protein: CASSDLTGTSGRAGELFF.